The 10 T cell receptor beta chains presented below share a single source sample, sequenced in a study of identical twins (dated by TCRdb to about 2016). Library preparation used 5' RACE. The sequencer listed for this sample is Illumina HiSeq 2000. TCRdb took the public reads, trimmed them with fastp at Q25, ran MiXCR for clone calling and kept in-frame beta chains. Identical CDR3 protein sequences are pooled into one entry, listed with their most common genes and DNA. Here the sample has approximately 500,000 distinct CDR3 sequences; about 24% occur a single time. The ten largest clonotypes hold approximately 2.9% of the sample. The data were also submitted as part of a second study, on T cells expressing NK-cell markers.

Sequenced sample: CD4+ T cells sorted from blood. These TCRs come from a woman in her late teens or twenties in good health.

The V gene is TRBV11-2, the J gene TRBJ2-1; 7 bases match TRBD2. V lost 5 bases and J lost 10; bases outside the gene matches: 23. The germline V gene encodes CDR1 SGHAT and CDR2 FQNNGV. This CDR3 region has 18 residues. The DNA of the CDR3 is TGTGCCAGCAGCCGATACCCCGACTCTAGCGGCGCGAGATACGAGCAGTTCTTC. It codes for CASSRYPDSSGARYEQFF.

This clonotype was picked up a small number of times. The V and J genes are TRBV15 and TRBJ2-1; tentative D call: TRBD1 (5 bases). The V gene lost 1 base and the J gene lost 5 bases, with 15 bases spanning the gap. The CDR3 is 16 residues long. The germline gives CDR1 LNHNV, CDR2 YYDKDF (reference sequence). The CDR3 region is CATSRGEGDSDNEQFF. For the CDR3, the DNA is TGTGCCACCAGCAGAGGAGAAGGGGATTCCGACAATGAGCAGTTCTTC.

The V call is TRBV20-1, the J call TRBJ2-1; a possible D gene is TRBD2 (6 bases). The germline gives CDR1 DFQATT, CDR2 SNEGSKA (reference sequence). The CDR3 sequence is 14 residues long. Trimming removed 0 bases at V and 3 bases at J, with 9 bases between. CDR3 residues: CSARDRLGYNEQFF. The CDR3 region has the DNA TGCAGTGCTAGAGATAGACTAGGCTACAATGAGCAGTTCTTC.

This clonotype turned up a few times. This chain connects TRBV4-3 to TRBJ2-4; 7 positions agree with TRBD2. Trimming cost V 1 base and J 0 bases; bases outside gene matches: 6. In germline, CDR1 is LGHNA, CDR2 YSLEER. This CDR3 has 17 amino acids. CDR3 residues: CASSQVAGALAKNIQYF. CDR3 DNA: TGCGCCAGCAGCCAAGTTGCGGGAGCGTTAGCCAAAAACATTCAGTACTTC.

This chain joins TRBV29-1 and TRBJ2-1, with D hard to call. This CDR3 has 10 residues. The V end lost 4 bases, the J end lost 5 bases, and 3 bases lay between the germline ends. Per the germline V gene, CDR1 is SQVTM and CDR2 is ANQGSEA. CDR3 coding DNA: TGCAGCGTTGCTAACAATGAGCAGTTCTTC. The encoded protein is CSVANNEQFF.

The chain recombines TRBV9 with TRBJ2-7; D uncertain. The germline V and J ends were trimmed by 3 bases and 1 base, with 11 bases remaining between them. Per germline, CDR1 SGDLS and CDR2 YYNGEE. The CDR3 length is 14 residues. The CDR3 DNA sequence: TGTGCCAGCAGCGCCGACGGTCTTTCCTACGAGCAGTACTTC. Its translation is CASSADGLSYEQYF.

This chain joins TRBV24-1 and TRBJ2-1; unclear D gene. Germline loops: CDR1 KGHDR, CDR2 SFDVKD. V shed 4 bases and J shed 3 bases, with 9 bases lying between them. The CDR3 has 14 residues. The CDR3 here is CATSDPDNYNEQFF. The CDR3 DNA reads as TGTGCCACCAGTGACCCCGACAACTACAATGAGCAGTTCTTC.

V gene TRBV5-1 combines with J gene TRBJ1-1; TRBD1 matches 9 bases. The CDR3 runs to 12 residues. The trim removed 2 bases at V and 8 bases at J, leaving 1 base unmatched. The germline V gene has CDR1 SGHRS and CDR2 YFSETQ. For the CDR3, the DNA is TGCGCCAGCAGCTTTGGGACAGGGGAAGCTTTCTTT. Translation: CASSFGTGEAFF.

The V gene is TRBV27, the J gene TRBJ2-7; 12 bases align to TRBD2. Unmatched junction bases numbered 4, after V lost 8 bases and J lost 5 bases. The CDR3 has 13 residues. Germline V gene sequence: CDR1 MNHEY, CDR2 SMNVEV (reference sequence). This CDR3 is CASRRLAGDEQYF. The CDR3 nucleotides read TGTGCCAGCCGAAGACTAGCGGGAGACGAGCAGTACTTC.

The V call is TRBV12-3 or TRBV12-4, the J call TRBJ2-6, with 12 bases lining up with TRBD1. J was trimmed by 0 bases and V by 8 bases; bases with no gene match: 8. The CDR3 loop spans 18 amino acids. The CDR3 sequence is CASRGGTGGRSGANVLTF. DNA for the CDR3: TGTGCCAGCCGGGGGGGGACAGGGGGCCGCTCTGGGGCCAACGTCCTGACTTTC.